Below are 26 T cell receptor beta chains sequenced from a single sample in a study of CD8 T cells in ankylosing spondylitis. TCRdb redid the calling of the 5' RACE reads with MiXCR, one entry per CDR3 protein. The data contain around 250,000 distinct CDR3 sequences, under 35% of them singletons. Input material: blood, either unsorted or a sorted T cell fraction (not recorded which). The receptors were sampled from a male donor with ankylosing spondylitis or in good health (not recorded which).

J is TRBJ2-7 and V is TRBV6-1; 8 bases are a match to TRBD1. This CDR3 region has 15 residues. Germline assignment: CDR1 MNHNS and CDR2 SASEGT. V lost 6 bases and J lost 0; bases outside the gene matches: 7. This CDR3 is CASRRDRGVSYEQYF. The CDR3 nucleotides read TGTGCCAGCAGAAGAGACAGGGGAGTCTCCTACGAGCAGTACTTC.

This chain links TRBV20-1 with TRBJ2-4, with D uncertain. The CDR3 runs 12 residues. Per germline, CDR1 DFQATT and CDR2 SNEGSKA (reference sequence). CDR3 nucleotides: TGCAGCTTAATGTTGTCCAAAAACATTCAGTACTTC. This encodes CSLMLSKNIQYF.

This clonotype was observed a handful of times. The rearrangement joins TRBV5-6 to TRBJ1-6, with 7 bases identical to TRBD1. The CDR3 spans 13 residues. Germline assignment: CDR1 SGHDT and CDR2 YYEEEE. The ends lost 5 bases at V and 10 bases at J; junction bases unmatched: 6. Here the CDR3 reads CASSWTGESPLHF. Written as DNA, the CDR3 is TGTGCCAGCAGTTGGACAGGCGAGTCACCCCTCCACTTT.

This clonotype was detected a few times. This chain joins TRBV10-3 and TRBJ2-7; 7 bases match TRBD1. Per the germline V gene, CDR1 is ENHRY and CDR2 is SYGVKD. The ends lost 5 bases at V and 2 bases at J; junction bases unmatched: 6. The CDR3 consists of 14 residues. The CDR3 sequence is CAISPGTETYEQYF. The CDR3 DNA reads as TGTGCCATCAGTCCCGGGACAGAAACCTACGAGCAGTACTTC.

This clonotype was counted a few times. The J gene is TRBJ2-3, the V gene TRBV6-1; 7 bases map to TRBD2. The germline CDR1 and CDR2 sequences are MNHNS and SASEGT. The ends lost 6 bases at V and 2 bases at J; junction bases unmatched: 11. CDR3 size: 16 residues. The CDR3 DNA reads TGTGCCAGCAGCTCAGCGGGGCCAGCGTTCACAGATACGCAGTATTTT. This codes for CASSSAGPAFTDTQYF.

Only a few counts were recorded for this clonotype. The chain is built from TRBV15 and TRBJ2-3, with D perhaps matching TRBD2 (6 bases). The CDR3 runs 16 residues. Per the germline V gene, CDR1 is LNHNV and CDR2 is YYDKDF (reference sequence). The ends were cut back, 3 bases at V and 1 base at J, with 14 bases in the middle. CDR3 sequence: CATSSTLATRTDTQYF. CDR3 coding DNA: TGTGCCACCAGCAGTACCCTAGCGACTCGCACAGATACGCAGTATTTT.

This clonotype was found many times. The rearrangement joins TRBV11-2 to TRBJ2-7; D is uncertain. This CDR3 has 14 residues. V gave up 3 bases and J gave up 3 bases, with 12 bases separating them. From germline, CDR1 is SGHAT and CDR2 FQNNGV. The CDR3, as DNA: TGTGCCAGCAGCTTGGGCCTGGCTAGCTACGAGCAGTACTTC. Its translation: CASSLGLASYEQYF.

There are a few counts of this clonotype. The CDR3 is CASSPHTDQPQHF. Written as DNA, the CDR3 is TGTGCCAGCAGTCCTCACACTGATCAGCCCCAGCATTTT. V and J are TRBV6-6 and TRBJ1-5, with no clear D. V was trimmed by 5 bases and J by 5 bases, leaving 10 bases between them. CDR3 size: 13 residues. CDR1 is MNHNY, CDR2 SVGAGI, per germline (reference sequence).

This clonotype has a handful of counts. The CDR3 loop reads CASSIDGGLTDTQYF. CDR3 bases: TGTGCCAGCAGTATCGACGGGGGATTAACAGATACGCAGTATTTT. The chain couples TRBV6-5 to TRBJ2-3; D possibly corresponds to TRBD2 (6 bases). V lost 5 bases to trimming and J lost 3 bases, with 15 bases between them. There are 15 residues in the CDR3. Per germline, CDR1 MNHEY and CDR2 SVGAGI.

This clonotype has a handful of counts. The chain combines TRBV20-1 with TRBJ2-7; TRBD1 matches 8 bases. CDR1 and CDR2 from the germline V gene are DFQATT and SNEGSKA (reference sequence). J was trimmed by 6 bases and V by 2 bases; bases with no gene match: 12. This CDR3 contains 15 residues. The DNA for the CDR3 is TGCAGTGCTAGATCGGCGGACAGGGCCTCCCGCGAGCAGTACTTC. It is translated as CSARSADRASREQYF.

This clonotype was counted between two and nine times. The V gene is TRBV20-1, the J gene TRBJ2-3; 12 nucleotides match TRBD1. The CDR3 contains 19 residues. Trimming took 3 bases from V and 4 from J; bases not matched to a gene: 17. The germline V gene encodes CDR1 DFQATT and CDR2 SNEGSKA (reference sequence). The DNA of the CDR3 is TGCAGTGCTAGGGGGACAGGGGGCGGCCAGTTAATCCTATCAGATACGCAGTATTTT. Amino acid sequence: CSARGTGGGQLILSDTQYF.

The CDR3 nucleotides are TGCGCCAGCAGCTGGCCAGTTTCGGCAGGGGGTTCCTACAATGAGCAGTTCTTC. It yields the protein CASSWPVSAGGSYNEQFF. The V gene is TRBV5-1, the J gene TRBJ2-1, with TRBD1 matching over 7 bases. Looked up from germline, CDR1 is SGHRS and CDR2 is YFSETQ. Trimming at V came to 3 bases and at J to 1 base, leaving 13 bases not matched to a gene. The CDR3 length is 18 residues.

This clonotype was counted only a few times. This chain connects TRBV27 to TRBJ2-1; no clear D. The CDR3 spans 14 residues. Trimming removed 6 bases from V and 0 bases from J, with 9 bases in between. Germline V CDR1 and CDR2: MNHEY, SMNVEV (reference sequence). CDR3: CASSLQFSYNEQFF. CDR3 nucleotides: TGTGCCAGCAGCCTGCAATTCTCCTACAATGAGCAGTTCTTC.

This clonotype appeared a few times. The gene calls are TRBV13 and TRBJ2-7; 9 bases are shared with TRBD2. This CDR3 comprises 16 residues. The trim removed 4 bases at V and 6 bases at J, leaving 13 bases unmatched. The germline CDR1 and CDR2 sequences are PRHDT and FYEKMQ (reference sequence). The CDR3 is CASSSPSGTSTGEQYF. The CDR3 DNA reads as TGTGCCAGCAGCTCGCCGTCCGGGACTAGCACCGGCGAGCAGTACTTC.

V is TRBV27 and J is TRBJ2-7; D not resolved. V lost 0 bases to trimming and J lost 1 base, with 13 bases between them. Germline lookup yields CDR1 MNHEY and CDR2 SMNVEV (reference sequence). This CDR3 contains 16 residues. CDR3 in DNA: TGTGCCAGCAGTTTATCGTGGCAGGAAAAGTCCTACGAGCAGTACTTC. Its protein product is CASSLSWQEKSYEQYF.

The genes are TRBV6-1 and TRBJ1-3; TRBD1 agrees at 8 bases. Germline V lookup: CDR1 MNHNS, CDR2 SASEGT. V trimming: 4 bases; J trimming: 0 bases; junction bases outside the gene matches: 8. The CDR3 spans 17 residues. CDR3 coding DNA: TGTGCCAGCAGTGGAGAGACAGGGGCCCCCTCTGGAAACACCATATATTTT. It translates to CASSGETGAPSGNTIYF.

This clonotype was observed a few times. V is TRBV5-1 and J is TRBJ2-2, with a weak D call TRBD1 (6 bases). Germline V gene lookup returns CDR1 SGHRS and CDR2 YFSETQ. V was pared by 3 bases and J by 1 base, with 7 bases between. The CDR3 covers 14 residues. DNA of the CDR3: TGCGCCAGCAGCTGGGGACAGAACACCGGGGAGCTGTTTTTT. Protein: CASSWGQNTGELFF.

Worth noting for this clonotype: Given the absence of the conserved phenylalanine or tryptophan at the CDR3 end, a read error is likely. The V and J genes are TRBV20-1 and TRBJ2-5, with D tentatively TRBD1 (6 bases). The germline gives CDR1 DFQATT, CDR2 SNEGSKA (reference sequence). The CDR3 extends over 12 amino acids. Trimming cost V 5 bases and J 5 bases, with 12 bases left between them. The CDR3 protein is CSAGTGMETQYL. CDR3 nucleotide sequence: TGCAGTGCTGGTACAGGGATGGAGACCCAGTACTTG.

The rearrangement uses TRBV12-3 or TRBV12-4 and TRBJ2-1, with unresolved D. V lost 3 bases and J lost 6, with 9 bases in between. The CDR3 consists of 13 residues. CDR3: CASSFVRPNEQFF. The CDR3 coding sequence is TGTGCCAGCAGTTTCGTCAGGCCCAATGAGCAGTTCTTC.

This clonotype was seen a few times. This chain connects TRBV30 to TRBJ1-1; 7 bases fit TRBD1. The CDR3 covers 15 residues. Germline V gives CDR1 GTSNPN, CDR2 SVGIG (reference sequence). After removal of 4 bases from V and 1 base from J, the junction contained 9 bases not matched to a gene. The CDR3 nucleotides are TGTGCCTGGATTTTTGGCGGGACAGCGAACACTGAAGCTTTCTTT. Translating gives CAWIFGGTANTEAFF.

The gene calls are TRBV12-3 or TRBV12-4 and TRBJ2-5; TRBD2 might be the D (6 bases). Deletions cut 0 bases from V and 6 bases from J, with 8 bases between. The CDR3 is 13 residues long. The CDR3 DNA reads as TGTGCCAGCAGTTTAGCGGGGGGTCAGACCCAGTACTTC. This codes for CASSLAGGQTQYF.

The CDR3 bases are TGTGCCAGCAGTTCGGCAGAGATAAACTATGGCTACACCTTC. Translating gives CASSSAEINYGYTF. This rearrangement joins TRBV12-3 or TRBV12-4 to TRBJ1-2; D ambiguous. This CDR3 has 14 amino acids. Trimming took off 4 bases at V and 2 bases at J, with 11 bases between the two ends.

This clonotype was counted only a few times. The chain links TRBV11-2 to TRBJ1-2; no reliable D call. This CDR3 contains 13 residues. The germline V gene encodes CDR1 SGHAT and CDR2 FQNNGV. The V end was cut by 2 bases, the J end by 6 bases, with 10 bases between. CDR3: CASSLIGRNGYTF. As DNA, the CDR3 is TGTGCCAGCAGCTTAATCGGGAGGAATGGCTACACCTTC.

The rearrangement uses TRBV12-3 or TRBV12-4 and TRBJ2-2, with unresolved D. V was pared by 5 bases and J by 7 bases, with 8 bases between. CDR3 length equals 12 residues. The CDR3 DNA is TGTGCCAGCAGTCCCGGCTTCGGGGAGCTGTTTTTT. Residues: CASSPGFGELFF.

This clonotype was observed a handful of times. The chain uses TRBV12-3 or TRBV12-4 and TRBJ2-1; TRBD2 agrees at 12 bases. The length of the CDR3 is 17 residues. V lost 0 bases to trimming and J lost 6 bases; unmatched junction nucleotides: 6. The CDR3 coding sequence is TGTGCCAGCAGTTTAGCACTAGCGGGGGGCCGCCCCAATGAGCAGTTCTTC. Translated: CASSLALAGGRPNEQFF.

The chain joins TRBV30 to TRBJ2-7; maybe TRBD1 (6 bases). The CDR3 is 13 residues long. Per the germline V gene, CDR1 is GTSNPN and CDR2 is SVGIG (reference sequence). V shed 3 bases and J shed 13 bases, with 22 bases lying between them. The CDR3 is CAWRNDTWDTLYF. The CDR3 DNA follows: TGTGCCTGGAGAAACGATACGTGGGACACCCTTTACTTC. Using reference TRBV30 and TRBJ2-7 for the parts outside the CDR3, the full variable domain is SQTIHQWPATLVQPVGSPLSLECTVEGTSNPNLYWYRQAAGRGLQLLFYSVGIGQISSEVPQNLSASRPQDRQFILSSKKLLLSDSGFYLCAWRNDTWDTLYFGPGTRLTVT.